The rows below give T cell receptor beta chains drawn from one sample of a study of shared clonotypes between healthy human individuals. TCRdb's table, derived via immunoSEQ multiplex PCR, lists solely in-frame clones and lacks some. The sample yields about 2 million clones, roughly 94% seen once. The specimen sequenced was naive CD8+ T cells sorted from blood. Receptors were obtained from a man in his late teens or twenties in good health. CDR3s include the opening cysteine and the closing phenylalanine or tryptophan. A D gene is named only where the DNA matches it firmly. Size is stated for part of the rows, as once, few or many counts, or as a class when the clone is expanded.

v_call,clone_size,j_call,d_call,cdr3_nt,cdr3_aa
TRBV29-1,-,TRBJ2-1,-,TGCAGCGTTCCCAGCGGGACAGACAATGAGCAGTTCTTC,CSVPSGTDNEQFF
TRBV13,-,TRBJ2-1,-,TGTGCCAGCAGCTGGAGCGGGACAACTGGCAATGAGCAGTTCTTC,CASSWSGTTGNEQFF
TRBV10-1,-,TRBJ2-5,TRBD1,TGCGCCAGCAGTGAGGGAGGACAGGTCCATCGAGAGACCCAGTACTTC,CASSEGGQVHRETQYF
TRBV27,-,TRBJ2-3,TRBD2,TGTGCCAGCAGTTCCGGGACTAGCGGGGGGACCATGGCGCAGTATTTT,CASSSGTSGGTMAQYF
TRBV5-1,-,TRBJ1-5,-,TGCGCCAGCAGCTTGGGAGGGACTTATCAGCCCCAGCATTTT,CASSLGGTYQPQHF
TRBV30,-,TRBJ2-1,TRBD2,TGTGCCTGGAGTGTCGGAGCGGGAACTGAGCAGTTCTTC,CAWSVGAGTEQFF
TRBV9,once,TRBJ2-3,TRBD2,TGTGCCAGCTGTTCTAGCGGGCTTAGCACAGATACGCAGTATTTT,CASCSSGLSTDTQYF
TRBV7-9,-,TRBJ2-1,-,TGTGCCAGGGAGGTCTTGGGGGACAATGAGCAGTTCTTC,CAREVLGDNEQFF
TRBV11-2,-,TRBJ2-5,TRBD2,TGTGCCAGCAGCTTAGGCGGGGGGATTGGAGAGACCCAGTACTTC,CASSLGGGIGETQYF
TRBV10-3,-,TRBJ1-1,TRBD1,TGTGCCATCAGTGAGTCGGGACAGGGTAAGCGCAACACTGAAGCTTTCTTT,CAISESGQGKRNTEAFF
TRBV6-6,-,TRBJ1-2,-,TGTGCCACGACCCCCCAAGATAACTATGGCTACACCTTC,CATTPQDNYGYTF
TRBV2,-,TRBJ1-5,-,TGTGCCAGCAAACTACTGGGGGAGGGCAATCAGCCCCAGCATTTT,CASKLLGEGNQPQHF
TRBV19,-,TRBJ2-1,TRBD1,TGTGCCAGTAGTATCCGGGACAGGGCAGCGAGTGAGCAGTTCTTC,CASSIRDRAASEQFF
TRBV30,-,TRBJ1-1,TRBD1,TGTGCCTGGACAGGGGTGGGACAGGGGAGCGTCATGAACACTGAAGCTTTCTTT,CAWTGVGQGSVMNTEAFF
TRBV28,-,TRBJ2-7,-,TGTGCCAGCACACCTACGGGGAGTTCCTACGAGCAGTACTTC,CASTPTGSSYEQYF
TRBV28,-,TRBJ1-2,-,TGTGCCAGCAGCTTCGGGCACCACGGCTATGGCTACACCTTC,CASSFGHHGYGYTF
TRBV6-1,-,TRBJ1-6,TRBD1,TGTGCCAGCAGTGATTTTGGGGACAGATGGTGGGAATATAATTCACCCCTCCACTTT,CASSDFGDRWWEYNSPLHF
TRBV9,-,TRBJ1-2,-,TGTGCCAGCAGCGTAGACGGTACTCCTCGCTATGGCTACACCTTC,CASSVDGTPRYGYTF
TRBV7-6,-,TRBJ2-5,-,TGTGCCAGCAGCTTTGGGATCCAAGAGACCCAGTACTTC,CASSFGIQETQYF
TRBV11-2,-,TRBJ2-3,-,TGTGCCAGCAGTATAGACGGGACCACAGATACGCAGTATTTT,CASSIDGTTDTQYF
TRBV5-1,-,TRBJ1-1,-,TGCGCCAGCAGCTTGGGGGACACTGAAGCTTTCTTT,CASSLGDTEAFF
TRBV6-5,once,TRBJ1-5,TRBD1,TGTGCCAGCAGCTCCGGGACAGGGGGAAGTCAGCCCCAGCATTTT,CASSSGTGGSQPQHF
TRBV2,-,TRBJ2-2,-,TGTGCCAGAAAGCCGCGGCGGGGGAACACCGGGGAGCTGTTTTTT,CARKPRRGNTGELFF
TRBV6-1,-,TRBJ2-1,-,TGTGCCAGCAGTGAAGCGTGGTATGAGCAGTTCTTC,CASSEAWYEQFF
TRBV27,-,TRBJ1-5,-,TGTGCCAGCAGTCCTTGGGGGCAGATCAATCAGCCCCAGCATTTT,CASSPWGQINQPQHF
TRBV7-9,-,TRBJ1-4,TRBD1,TGTGCCTGCGAAACAGGGGGCCTGGGGGAAAAACTGTTTTTT,CACETGGLGEKLFF
TRBV4-1,-,TRBJ2-5,-,TGCGCCAGCAGCCAAGATCCCGGTATGTGGGAGGGGGAAGAGACCCAGTACTTC,CASSQDPGMWEGEETQYF
TRBV7-9,-,TRBJ2-1,-,TGTGCCAGCAGCCCCCCCCGCGGGGCCCTCGGGAATGAGCAGTTCTTC,CASSPPRGALGNEQFF
TRBV6-5,-,TRBJ2-7,TRBD1,TGTGCCAGCAGTTATGCCGGACAGGGCTTGTACTTC,CASSYAGQGLYF
TRBV2,-,TRBJ2-5,-,TGTGCCAGCAGTGATGGAGCAGGGTCAGCAGAGACCCAGTACTTC,CASSDGAGSAETQYF
TRBV10-2,-,TRBJ1-3,-,TGCGCCAGGCTGGACAGAATCTCTGGAAACACCATATATTTT,CARLDRISGNTIYF
TRBV11-2,-,TRBJ2-1,TRBD2,TGTGCCAGCAGCTTTATAGCGGGGGTCGCTGATGAGCAGTTCTTC,CASSFIAGVADEQFF
TRBV7-9,-,TRBJ2-2,-,TGTGCCAGCAGCTTATCAGGGCCCGGGGAGCTGTTTTTT,CASSLSGPGELFF
TRBV28,-,TRBJ1-3,-,TGTGCCAGCCACAGATCACCCTCTGGAAACACCATATATTTT,CASHRSPSGNTIYF
TRBV13,-,TRBJ2-3,TRBD2,TGTGCCAGCAGCTCTAGCGGGAGTGACGCAGATACGCAGTATTTT,CASSSSGSDADTQYF
TRBV10-3,-,TRBJ1-5,-,TGTGCCATCAGTGAGTCGAGGGCAGGGGATTACAATCAGCCCCAGCATTTT,CAISESRAGDYNQPQHF
TRBV5-4,-,TRBJ1-4,-,TGTGCCAGCAGCTTGGAAGGACAGCTTAATGAAAAACTGTTTTTT,CASSLEGQLNEKLFF
TRBV27,-,TRBJ2-7,-,TGTGCCAGCAGCTCCTCGGGACAAGGGGGATACGAGCAGTACTTC,CASSSSGQGGYEQYF
TRBV28,-,TRBJ1-2,TRBD1,TGTGCCAGCGGTTACCACAGGGGGGACACGACCAACTATGGCTACACCTTC,CASGYHRGDTTNYGYTF
TRBV18,-,TRBJ2-6,-,TGTGCCAGCTCATGGTTTAAGGACATACAAAGTCGGGCCAACGTCCTGACTTTC,CASSWFKDIQSRANVLTF
TRBV7-9,-,TRBJ2-7,-,TGTGCCAGCGGGGTTTACGAGCAGTACTTC,CASGVYEQYF
TRBV5-1,-,TRBJ2-7,-,TGCGCCAGCAGCCCTTCCTCCGGCCCCTACGAGCAGTACTTC,CASSPSSGPYEQYF
TRBV10-2,-,TRBJ2-1,TRBD2,TGCGCCAGCAGTCACAGCGGGGATAATGAGCAGTTCTTC,CASSHSGDNEQFF
TRBV10-3,-,TRBJ2-7,TRBD1,TGTGCCATCAGTGGCCCCGGGACAGGGGGCACGGGGGGGAGCTACGAGCAGTACTTC,CAISGPGTGGTGGSYEQYF
TRBV7-9,-,TRBJ2-2,-,TGTGCCAGCAGCTCCCGGACCCAACACGACGGGGAGCTGTTTTTT,CASSSRTQHDGELFF